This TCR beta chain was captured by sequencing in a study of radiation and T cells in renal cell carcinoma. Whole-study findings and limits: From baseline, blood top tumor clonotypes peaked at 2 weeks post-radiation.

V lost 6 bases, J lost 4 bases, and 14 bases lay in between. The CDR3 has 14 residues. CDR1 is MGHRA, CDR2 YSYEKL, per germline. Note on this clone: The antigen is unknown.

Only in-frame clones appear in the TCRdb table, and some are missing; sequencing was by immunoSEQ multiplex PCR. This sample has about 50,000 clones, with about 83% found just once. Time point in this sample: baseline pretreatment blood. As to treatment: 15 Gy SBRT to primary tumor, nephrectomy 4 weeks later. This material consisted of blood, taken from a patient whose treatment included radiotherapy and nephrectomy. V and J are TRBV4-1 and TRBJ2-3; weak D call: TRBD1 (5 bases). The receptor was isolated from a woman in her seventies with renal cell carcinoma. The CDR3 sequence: CASRSQVSADTQYF. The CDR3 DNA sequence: TGCGCCAGCAGGTCACAGGTGAGCGCAGATACGCAGTATTTT.